This is a list of T cell receptor beta chains from one sample in a study of blood T cells in healthy people across ages. In TCRdb, the 5' RACE reads were re-called with MiXCR into one record per CDR3 protein. Of about 720,000 distinct CDR3 sequences in the sample, about 20% are singletons; the top ten hold around a fifth. The material sequenced was blood. These receptors came from an older man in good health. The CDR3 runs from the conserved cysteine through the conserved F or W. A D gene is named only where the DNA matches it firmly. The size entry is marked missing in some rows and otherwise reads once, few, many or a size class.

J gene | clone size | V gene | D gene | CDR3 protein | CDR3 DNA
TRBJ2-1 | - | TRBV6-2/TRBV6-3 | - | CASLGEDNEQFF | TGTGCCTCCCTGGGCGAGGACAATGAGCAGTTCTTC
TRBJ2-5 | many | TRBV20-1 | - | CSVSSQYF | TGCAGCGTGAGTTCCCAGTACTTC
TRBJ2-5 | few | TRBV11-2 | - | CASSPSWAGARETQYF | TGTGCCAGCAGCCCTAGTTGGGCGGGGGCGCGGGAGACCCAGTACTTC
TRBJ1-3 | - | TRBV7-6 | - | CASSLKQSPGNTIYF | TGTGCCAGCAGCTTAAAACAATCCCCTGGAAACACCATATATTTT
TRBJ1-4 | few | TRBV5-1 | - | CASSLGTLVNEKLFF | TGCGCCAGCAGCCTCGGGACCCTGGTGAATGAAAAACTGTTTTTT
TRBJ2-1 | - | TRBV7-3 | - | CASSLDARGFDEQFF | TGTGCCAGCAGCTTAGACGCTAGGGGTTTCGATGAGCAGTTCTTC
TRBJ2-1 | - | TRBV10-3 | TRBD2 | CAIRPFSGTSPFNEQFF | TGTGCCATCAGACCTTTTAGCGGGACGAGCCCATTCAATGAGCAGTTCTTC
TRBJ2-1 | few | TRBV29-1 | TRBD2 | CSVGAGGYNEQFF | TGCAGCGTTGGGGCGGGGGGTTACAATGAGCAGTTCTTC
TRBJ2-1 | - | TRBV20-1 | - | CSAIKDLSEQFF | TGCAGTGCGATAAAGGATCTCAGTGAGCAGTTCTTC
TRBJ1-5 | many | TRBV28 | TRBD1 | CASIPMGYRGGNQPQHF | TGTGCCAGCATCCCCATGGGATACAGGGGCGGCAATCAGCCCCAGCATTTT
TRBJ2-7 | - | TRBV6-2/TRBV6-3 | - | CASSYALGFQYF | TGTGCCAGCAGTTACGCGCTGGGATTTCAGTACTTC
TRBJ2-4 | - | TRBV4-1 | - | CASSPEILSGNIQYF | TGCGCCAGCAGCCCAGAAATATTGTCTGGGAACATTCAGTACTTC
TRBJ1-1 | - | TRBV7-3 | - | CASSLKANTANTEAFF | TGTGCCAGCAGCCTAAAGGCAAATACTGCGAACACTGAAGCTTTCTTT
TRBJ1-2 | - | TRBV27 | - | CASAWDKNYGYTF | TGTGCCAGCGCCTGGGACAAAAACTATGGCTACACCTTC
TRBJ2-7 | - | TRBV7-8 | TRBD1 | CASSLEATGLYEQYF | TGTGCCAGCAGCTTAGAAGCGACAGGGCTCTACGAGCAGTACTTC
TRBJ1-5 | - | TRBV7-8 | - | CASSADHRDYSNQPQHF | TGTGCCAGCAGTGCCGACCACAGGGATTATAGCAATCAGCCCCAGCATTTT
TRBJ2-5 | many | TRBV5-1 | - | CASSLWDQETQYF | TGCGCCAGCAGCTTGTGGGATCAAGAGACCCAGTACTTC
TRBJ2-5 | - | TRBV7-2 | - | CASSPDRYHQETQYF | TGTGCCAGCAGCCCCGACCGGTACCACCAAGAGACCCAGTACTTC
TRBJ1-4 | - | TRBV7-2 | - | CASFSMANEKLFF | TGTGCCAGCTTCAGTATGGCTAATGAAAAACTGTTTTTT
TRBJ2-5 | - | TRBV9 | - | CASSVALTAAGETQYF | TGTGCCAGCAGCGTAGCCCTTACGGCTGCGGGGGAGACCCAGTACTTC
TRBJ2-7 | - | TRBV20-1 | - | CSAAPRYEQYF | TGCAGTGCCGCTCCCAGGTACGAGCAGTACTTC
TRBJ1-3 | once | TRBV6-5 | - | CASSSASGDVYLVNTIYF | TGTGCCAGCAGTTCTGCATCAGGGGATGTCTACCTTGTGAACACCATATATTTT
TRBJ2-2 | few | TRBV5-8 | - | CASIQQGNTGELFF | TGTGCCAGCATCCAACAGGGAAACACCGGGGAGCTGTTTTTT
TRBJ2-6 | few | TRBV18 | - | CASSPPTALSGANVLTF | TGTGCCAGCTCACCGCCGACAGCGCTCTCTGGGGCCAACGTCCTGACTTTC
TRBJ2-7 | - | TRBV10-2 | - | CASSEVTGRYERYF | TGCGCCAGCAGTGAAGTGACGGGGCGGTACGAGCGGTACTTC
TRBJ1-1 | - | TRBV30 | - | CAWRLGVLPGTEAFF | TGTGCCTGGAGGTTAGGGGTATTACCGGGCACTGAAGCTTTCTTT
TRBJ1-5 | many | TRBV20-1 | - | CSARVTEVGNQPQHF | TGCAGTGCTAGAGTTACGGAAGTTGGCAATCAGCCCCAGCATTTT
TRBJ2-1 | - | TRBV12-3/TRBV12-4 | - | CASSLSARADHF | TGTGCCAGCAGTTTATCGGCCAGGGCGGATCACTTC
TRBJ2-7 | - | TRBV5-5 | - | CASSLVQYSGSSEQYF | TGTGCCAGCAGCCTCGTACAATATAGCGGCAGCTCCGAGCAGTACTTC
TRBJ1-2 | - | TRBV27 | - | CASRQELGYGYTF | TGTGCCAGCAGACAGGAGTTGGGGTATGGCTACACCTTC
TRBJ1-2 | few | TRBV12-3/TRBV12-4 | - | CASSLNGGYTF | TGTGCCAGCAGTCTCAACGGAGGCTACACCTTC
TRBJ1-6 | - | TRBV2 | - | CASITSPGTNLDNSPLHF | TGTGCCAGCATTACATCCCCCGGGACAAACCTCGATAATTCACCCCTCCACTTT
TRBJ2-7 | - | TRBV7-9 | TRBD1 | CASSPRSGQGQTYEQYF | TGTGCCAGCAGCCCCCGGTCAGGACAGGGGCAAACCTACGAGCAGTACTTC
TRBJ2-3 | few | TRBV12-3/TRBV12-4 | - | CASTLSELTDTQYF | TGTGCCAGCACTTTAAGTGAACTAACAGATACGCAGTATTTT
TRBJ2-7 | - | TRBV20-1 | - | CSAVGGLSSYEQYF | TGCAGTGCTGTCGGGGGTTTGAGCTCCTACGAGCAGTACTTC
TRBJ2-3 | few | TRBV12-3/TRBV12-4 | - | CASGIAGTDTQYF | TGTGCCAGCGGAATAGCGGGCACAGATACGCAGTATTTT
TRBJ2-1 | - | TRBV12-3/TRBV12-4 | - | CASSPRAPSGPYNEQFF | TGTGCCAGCAGTCCCCGGGCTCCCAGCGGCCCCTACAATGAGCAGTTCTTC
TRBJ2-5 | - | TRBV6-5 | TRBD2 | CASSTSQRGMETQYF | TGTGCCAGCAGTACCAGTCAGCGGGGGATGGAGACCCAGTACTTC